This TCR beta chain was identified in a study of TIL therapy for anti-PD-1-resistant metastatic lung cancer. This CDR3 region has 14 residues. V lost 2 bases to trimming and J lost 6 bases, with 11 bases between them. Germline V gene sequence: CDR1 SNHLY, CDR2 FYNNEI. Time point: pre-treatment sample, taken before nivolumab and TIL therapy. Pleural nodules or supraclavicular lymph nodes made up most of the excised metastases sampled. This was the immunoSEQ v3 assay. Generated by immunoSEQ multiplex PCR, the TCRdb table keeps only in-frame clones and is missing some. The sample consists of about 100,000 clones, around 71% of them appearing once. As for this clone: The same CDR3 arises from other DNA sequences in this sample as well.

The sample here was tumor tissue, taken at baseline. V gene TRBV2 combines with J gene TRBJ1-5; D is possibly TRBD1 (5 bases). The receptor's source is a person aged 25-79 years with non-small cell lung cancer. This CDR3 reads CASSENQGSQPQHF. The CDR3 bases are TGTGCCAGCAGTGAAAACCAGGGTAGTCAGCCCCAGCATTTT. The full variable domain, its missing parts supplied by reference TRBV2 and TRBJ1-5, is EPEVTQTPSHQVTQMGQEVILRCVPISNHLYFYWYRQILGQKVEFLVSFYNNEISEKSEIFDDQFSVERPDGSNFTLKIRSTKLEDSAMYFCASSENQGSQPQHFGDGTRLSIL.